This T cell receptor beta chain was profiled in a study of patients and donors after allogeneic stem cell transplantation. This clonotype was seen just once. The V segment lost 2 bases and the J segment 2 bases; nucleotides outside the gene matches: 10. The CDR3 sequence is 19 residues long. Per germline, CDR1 LGHDT and CDR2 YNNKEL (reference sequence). In TCRdb, the RT-PCR reads were re-called with MiXCR into one record per CDR3 protein. The profile shows some 200,000 distinct CDR3 sequences, roughly 40% of them singletons. V usage is TRBV3-1 and J usage is TRBJ2-7; 15 bases line up with TRBD2. Input material: blood, either unsorted or a sorted T cell fraction (not recorded which). The receptor was derived from a human donor who was either an allogeneic HSCT recipient or a stem cell or donor lymphocyte infusion donor (not recorded which). It is not recorded whose cells these are; they may come from a transplant donor. The CDR3 DNA reads as TGTGCCAGCAGCCAATTTTCCGGGACTAGCGGGAGGAGGACCTACGAGCAGTACTTC. The encoded protein is CASSQFSGTSGRRTYEQYF.